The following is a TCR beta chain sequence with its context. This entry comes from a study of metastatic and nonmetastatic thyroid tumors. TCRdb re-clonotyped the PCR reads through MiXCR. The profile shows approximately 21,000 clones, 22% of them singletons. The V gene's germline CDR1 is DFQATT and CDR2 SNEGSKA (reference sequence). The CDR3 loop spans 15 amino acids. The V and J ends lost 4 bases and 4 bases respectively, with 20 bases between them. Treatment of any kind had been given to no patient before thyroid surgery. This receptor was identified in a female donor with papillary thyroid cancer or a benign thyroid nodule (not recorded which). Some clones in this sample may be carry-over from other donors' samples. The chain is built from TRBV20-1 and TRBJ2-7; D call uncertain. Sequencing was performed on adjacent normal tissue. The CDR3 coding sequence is TGCAGTGCTACCACTTCCGACCGTTTAGGTTACGAGCAGTACTTC. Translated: CSATTSDRLGYEQYF.